The 28 T cell receptor beta chains below come from one sample, sequenced in a study of blood T cell dynamics during melanoma immunotherapy (dated by TCRdb to about 2020). The method was the immunoSEQ multiplex PCR assay. TCRdb took this table from immuneACCESS and kept in-frame rearrangements with V and J called. Such tables lack part of the clones; where checked against another copy, unresolved V genes explain under half of the gap, and the rest is unexplained. The sample contains 25,000 to 30,000 clones, over 80% of them found a single time. The ten largest clones take up over 9% of the sample. The time point label on this specimen signifies: week 3, after first cycle of checkpoint inhibitor. The sequences come from blood, collected from a patient treated with checkpoint blockade. All receptors derive from a human donor with melanoma.

The rearrangement links TRBV6-1 to TRBJ2-2, with 11 nucleotides matching TRBD1. Looked up from germline, CDR1 is MNHNS and CDR2 is SASEGT. V lost 2 bases and J lost 6; bases outside the gene matches: 5. This CDR3 is 16 amino acids long. The CDR3 here is CASSEPGQGGPGELFF. In DNA, the CDR3 is TGTGCCAGCAGTGAACCGGGACAGGGGGGTCCCGGGGAGCTGTTTTTT.

V and J are TRBV4-1 and TRBJ2-7; D is uncertain. Trimming took 0 bases from V and 2 from J, leaving 11 bases between them. From germline, CDR1 is MGHRA and CDR2 YSYEKL. This CDR3 is built from 15 residues. The CDR3 DNA reads as TGCGCCAGCAGCCAAGACTACAGTTTCACCTACGAGCAGTACTTC. Translating gives CASSQDYSFTYEQYF.

This clone is a singleton in its sample. J is TRBJ2-5 and V is TRBV30; the D is unclear. The CDR3 extends over 11 amino acids. Looked up from germline, CDR1 is GTSNPN and CDR2 is SVGIG (reference sequence). The V end lost 4 bases, the J end lost 5 bases, and 8 bases lay between the germline ends. This CDR3 reads CAWINRETQYF. CDR3 nucleotides: TGTGCCTGGATTAATAGGGAGACCCAGTACTTC.

This chain joins TRBV7-6 and TRBJ1-1; 8 nucleotides line up with TRBD1. CDR3 size: 15 residues. Trimming cost V 2 bases and J 7 bases; bases outside gene matches: 9. Germline V gene sequence: CDR1 SGHVS, CDR2 FNYEAQ. Here the CDR3 DNA reads TGTGCCAGCAGCTTATACACAGGGGGACTAATTGAAGCTTTCTTT. The encoded protein is CASSLYTGGLIEAFF.

The V and J genes are TRBV27 and TRBJ2-3, with TRBD2 matching over 10 bases. The V segment lost 4 bases and the J segment 5 bases; nucleotides outside the gene matches: 6. The CDR3 consists of 15 residues. Germline CDR1 is MNHEY and CDR2 is SMNVEV (reference sequence). Here the CDR3 DNA reads TGTGCCAGCAGTTCGTCTAGCGGGAGAGGAGATACGCAGTATTTT. Its protein is CASSSSSGRGDTQYF.

The chain employs TRBV6-6 and TRBJ1-4; 10 bases fit TRBD1. The CDR3 has 15 residues. Germline values: CDR1 MNHNY, CDR2 SVGAGI (reference sequence). The junction had 7 bases not matched to a gene; V was cut back by 5 bases and J by 7 bases. For the CDR3, the DNA is TGTGCCAGCAGTCCCGGGACAGGGGTGGTTGAAAAACTGTTTTTT. Amino acids: CASSPGTGVVEKLFF.

This chain links TRBV11-2 with TRBJ2-1, with TRBD1 matching over 7 bases. CDR3 length: 13 residues. Germline V gene sequence: CDR1 SGHAT, CDR2 FQNNGV. With V trimmed by 7 bases and J by 6 bases, 6 bases remained unmatched. This CDR3 is CASTKQGINEQFF. CDR3 in DNA: TGTGCCAGCACCAAACAGGGGATCAATGAGCAGTTCTTC.

J is TRBJ2-1 and V is TRBV19, with D perhaps matching TRBD1 (6 bases). V lost 6 bases and J lost 0, with 18 bases in between. Germline CDR1 is LNHDA and CDR2 is SQIVND (reference sequence). This CDR3 contains 17 residues. CDR3 sequence reads: CASSHRSGTSSYNEQFF. The CDR3 nucleotides read TGTGCCAGTAGCCACCGATCCGGGACAAGCTCCTACAATGAGCAGTTCTTC.

This chain links TRBV7-9 with TRBJ1-2; D is unresolved. CDR3 length equals 13 residues. Germline V gene data show CDR1 as SEHNR and CDR2 as FQNEAQ (reference sequence). V lost 5 bases, J lost 4 bases, and 11 bases lay in between. The CDR3 sequence: CASSPGVVYGYTF. CDR3 nucleotides: TGTGCCAGCAGCCCAGGAGTCGTCTATGGCTACACCTTC.

The chain uses TRBV29-1 and TRBJ1-3; tentatively, D is TRBD1 (6 bases). Germline-derived CDR1 and CDR2 are SQVTM and ANQGSEA. The CDR3 extends over 13 amino acids. Trimming took off 6 bases at V and 0 bases at J, with 9 bases between the two ends. The CDR3 DNA sequence: TGCAGCGTGGGGGCGAGCTCTGGAAACACCATATATTTT. It is translated as CSVGASSGNTIYF.

This sequence joins TRBV10-3 and TRBJ2-5; 16 bases map to TRBD2. CDR1 ENHRY and CDR2 SYGVKD come from the germline V gene. This CDR3 spans 17 amino acids. J lost 5 bases, V lost 10 bases, and 13 bases had no gene match. CDR3 bases: TGTGCCACCGGGACTAGCGGGGGGGGCCAGAGAGCGGAGACCCAGTACTTC. The encoded protein is CATGTSGGGQRAETQYF.

The genes are TRBV6-5 and TRBJ2-3; 9 bases agree with TRBD1. Germline values: CDR1 MNHEY, CDR2 SVGAGI. The trim removed 6 bases at V and 2 bases at J, leaving 6 bases unmatched. The CDR3 has 15 amino acids. The CDR3 nucleotides are TGTGCCAGCAGCGCCGGGACAGGGATCACAGATACGCAGTATTTT. Residues: CASSAGTGITDTQYF.

The chain is built from TRBV29-1 and TRBJ2-3; weak D call: TRBD2 (7 bases). The length of the CDR3 is 18 residues. Trimming cost V 4 bases and J 1 base, with 24 bases left between them. Germline V gene data show CDR1 as SQVTM and CDR2 as ANQGSEA. Here the CDR3 DNA reads TGCAGCGTTGTCGGGGGGCGTTTTGGTATGGGTCGCACAGATACGCAGTATTTT. Translation: CSVVGGRFGMGRTDTQYF.

The chain is built from TRBV10-1 and TRBJ2-6; either TRBD1 or TRBD2 may supply D (5 bases each). Germline lookup yields CDR1 WNHNN and CDR2 SYGVQD (reference sequence). V was clipped by 5 bases and J by 1 base, with 12 bases between them. The CDR3 spans 16 residues. CDR3 in amino acids: CASSPGSGSGANVLTF. CDR3 nucleotides: TGCGCCAGCAGTCCAGGGTCGGGATCTGGGGCCAACGTCCTGACTTTC.

V is TRBV6-5 and J is TRBJ2-3; D call uncertain. Germline-derived CDR1 and CDR2 are MNHEY and SVGAGI. Trimming removed 6 bases at V and 0 bases at J, with 13 bases between. The CDR3 has 15 residues. The CDR3 DNA follows: TGTGCCAGCAGGAAAACAGCGTCGAGCACAGATACGCAGTATTTT. It specifies CASRKTASSTDTQYF.

V and J are TRBV30 and TRBJ1-1, with D possibly TRBD1 on 5 matching bases. The CDR3 totals 13 residues. Germline CDR1 is GTSNPN and CDR2 is SVGIG (reference sequence). Trimming took off 1 base at V and 0 bases at J, with 6 bases between the two ends. CDR3 coding DNA: TGTGCCTGGAGTGGGGGGATGAACACTGAAGCTTTCTTT. It specifies CAWSGGMNTEAFF.

This chain uses TRBV15 with TRBJ1-4, with a possible D match to TRBD1 (6 bases). The germline V and J ends were trimmed by 1 base and 5 bases, with 14 bases remaining between them. The CDR3 length is 16 residues. Per the germline V gene, CDR1 is LNHNV and CDR2 is YYDKDF (reference sequence). For the CDR3, the DNA is TGTGCCACCAGCAGAGCCCCAGGGGTTATGAATGAAAAACTGTTTTTT. Translation gives CATSRAPGVMNEKLFF.

This clone was seen only once. V gene TRBV5-1 combines with J gene TRBJ2-7; TRBD2 matches 9 bases. This CDR3 is 16 amino acids long. J gave up 1 base and V 1 base, and 6 bases lay outside the gene matches. Germline V gene lookup returns CDR1 SGHRS and CDR2 YFSETQ. CDR3 coding DNA: TGCGCCAGCAGCTTGAATGCGGGGGGGCCTTCCTACGAGCAGTACTTC. Translating gives CASSLNAGGPSYEQYF.

The chain carries TRBV6-1 and TRBJ1-1, with D unclear. Trimming removed 2 bases at V and 2 bases at J, with 6 bases between. Germline assignment: CDR1 MNHNS and CDR2 SASEGT. The CDR3 is made up of 13 amino acids. For the CDR3, the DNA is TGTGCCAGCAGTGAACTAGTTAACACTGAAGCTTTCTTT. This translates into CASSELVNTEAFF.

J is TRBJ2-2 and V is TRBV5-4; the D gene is possibly TRBD2 (7 bases). This CDR3 has 17 amino acids. V lost 3 bases and J 1 base, leaving 16 bases between the germline ends. Germline CDR1 and CDR2: SGHNT and YYREEE (reference sequence). This chain's CDR3 is CASSSSGASGNTGELFF. The CDR3 region has the DNA TGTGCCAGCAGCTCGTCAGGGGCTAGCGGGAACACCGGGGAGCTGTTTTTT.

The chain recombines TRBV5-1 with TRBJ2-1; 11 nucleotides line up with TRBD2. The CDR3 is 18 amino acids. CDR1 is SGHRS and CDR2 is YFSETQ in the germline V gene. Losses at the gene ends were 4 bases for V and 0 bases for J; bases not matched to a gene: 9. In DNA form, the CDR3 reads TGCGCCAGCAGCCTAGGACTAGCGGGCACAAACTCCTACAATGAGCAGTTCTTC. It is translated as CASSLGLAGTNSYNEQFF.

This clone appeared a few times. The V call is TRBV5-1, the J call TRBJ2-5; D is undetermined. The germline V gene encodes CDR1 SGHRS and CDR2 YFSETQ. The germline V and J ends were trimmed by 9 bases and 2 bases, with 14 bases remaining between them. The CDR3 has 13 amino acids. CDR3 nucleotides: TGCGCCACCTCCTTTAGCAGACAAGAGACCCAGTACTTC. It specifies CATSFSRQETQYF.

V is TRBV28 and J is TRBJ1-4; tentatively, D is TRBD1 (5 bases). The CDR3 has 14 residues. V gave up 6 bases and J gave up 7 bases, with 15 bases separating them. The germline CDR1 and CDR2 sequences are MDHEN and SYDVKM. CDR3 coding DNA: TGTGCCAGCAGCCCCCCAGCGAGGGGTGAAAAACTGTTTTTT. Protein product: CASSPPARGEKLFF.

The chain is built from TRBV5-1 and TRBJ2-7, with 7 bases that match TRBD1. Germline V gives CDR1 SGHRS, CDR2 YFSETQ. This CDR3 is built from 13 residues. With 4 bases clipped from V and 6 bases from J, the junction kept 7 bases outside the gene matches. CDR3 sequence reads: CASSTDRASEQYF. The CDR3 coding sequence is TGCGCCAGCAGCACCGACAGGGCCTCCGAGCAGTACTTC.

This clone was counted once. V and J are TRBV2 and TRBJ2-7; 8 bases fit TRBD1. Germline V CDR1 and CDR2: SNHLY, FYNNEI. The V segment lost 6 bases and the J segment 1 base; nucleotides outside the gene matches: 8. CDR3 length: 15 amino acids. CDR3 nucleotides: TGTGCCAGCAGGCACACCGGGACAGGATCCTACGAGCAGTACTTC. This sequence encodes CASRHTGTGSYEQYF.

This clone showed up just once. The CDR3 region is CASSPDKTYNEQFF. CDR3 nucleotide sequence: TGTGCCAGCAGCCCGGACAAAACTTACAATGAGCAGTTCTTC. The chain combines TRBV11-1 with TRBJ2-1, with D possibly being TRBD1 (5 bases). CDR3 length equals 14 residues. Germline-derived CDR1 and CDR2 are SGHAT and FQDESV (reference sequence). Trimming took off 5 bases at V and 4 bases at J, with 12 bases between the two ends.

The V call is TRBV28, the J call TRBJ2-1, with 12 bases identical to TRBD1. V lost 3 bases, J lost 10 bases, and 22 bases stayed unmatched. CDR3 length: 20 amino acids. The germline gives CDR1 MDHEN, CDR2 SYDVKM. CDR3 nucleotides: TGTGCCAGCAGTTTCTCGGCCCCCTCAATCCGGGACAGGGGGCTTAAGGAGCAGTTCTTC. Translating it yields CASSFSAPSIRDRGLKEQFF.

The chain couples TRBV27 to TRBJ1-1, with D maybe TRBD1 (5 bases). Per the germline V gene, CDR1 is MNHEY and CDR2 is SMNVEV (reference sequence). Between the trimmed V and J ends, which lost 0 bases and 9 bases, there was a span of 17 bases. There are 15 residues in the CDR3. For the CDR3, the DNA is TGTGCCAGCAGTTTATCGGTCGGGACCCCCTCTAAAGCTTTCTTT. It specifies CASSLSVGTPSKAFF.